The 5 T cell receptor beta chains listed next were all sequenced from one sample in a study of T cell clones after liver transplantation. The protocol was immunoSEQ multiplex PCR, while the TCRdb copy is restricted to in-frame clones and leaves out a portion. The sample lists about 60,000 clones; 65% to 75% were seen once. The material sequenced was CD4+ T cells from blood, taken before liver transplant. The receptors derive from a human donor who received a liver transplant.

This clone has more than one count but fewer than ten. The CDR3 spells CASSQQTRTRAFF. The CDR3 nucleotides read TGTGCCAGCAGCCAACAAACCCGGACAAGAGCTTTCTTT. The chain joins TRBV14 to TRBJ1-1, with D possibly being TRBD1 (5 bases). The V gene lost 2 bases and the J gene lost 10 bases, with 14 bases spanning the gap. Germline-derived CDR1 and CDR2 are SGHDN and FVKESK. The CDR3 consists of 13 residues.

This clone has just a few counts. This chain uses TRBV28 with TRBJ2-7; D is possibly TRBD1 (6 bases). The CDR3 spans 13 residues. Germline V gene sequence: CDR1 MDHEN, CDR2 SYDVKM. The V and J ends lost 4 bases and 9 bases respectively, with 16 bases between them. The CDR3 loop is CASSSSTGYTQYF. CDR3 nucleotides: TGTGCCAGCAGTTCGTCAACAGGGTACACGCAGTACTTC.

The chain is built from TRBV19 and TRBJ1-4; weak D call: TRBD1 (6 bases). The CDR3 runs 14 residues. CDR1 is LNHDA, CDR2 SQIVND, per germline (reference sequence). Deletions cut 7 bases from V and 1 base from J, with 10 bases between. CDR3 DNA: TGTGCCAGTAACAGGGCGGTAACTAATGAAAAACTGTTTTTT. Residues: CASNRAVTNEKLFF.

This clone turned up a few times. For the CDR3, the DNA is TGTGCCAGCAGCTTAGATGGGCAGCTTGCCGAGCAGTACTTC. It specifies CASSLDGQLAEQYF. This chain joins TRBV11-3 and TRBJ2-7, with D hard to call. CDR1 and CDR2 (germline): SGHNT, YENEEA. V was clipped by 0 bases and J by 6 bases, with 12 bases between them. The CDR3 sequence is 14 residues long.

The genes are TRBV5-5 and TRBJ1-3; TRBD1 might be the D (6 bases). The CDR3 covers 16 residues. Per the germline V gene, CDR1 is SGHKS and CDR2 is YYEKEE (reference sequence). Trimming cost V 5 bases and J 0 bases, with 15 bases left between them. The DNA for the CDR3 is TGTGCCAGCAGTCTCGGAACAGGGACCTCTGGAAACACCATATATTTT. Its protein is CASSLGTGTSGNTIYF.